The source of this T cell receptor (beta chain) is a study of tumor-infiltrating lymphocytes in primary liver carcinoma. Across the whole study: The study included patients who were men and women aged 30 to 69 years. The neoplasms were of stage T1-T3 N0M0, with dimensions of about 4 to 11 cm across. General study points: Tumors had a significantly higher top-250-clone fraction than blood (p = 0.039).

The germline V gene has CDR1 SGHKS and CDR2 YYEKEE (reference sequence). The CDR3 consists of 14 residues. Unsorted whole blood yielded blood RNA, and germline DNA was extracted as well. There were only treatment-naive patients, all with chronic HBV infection. Researchers generated TCR beta cDNA from 500 to 600 ng of total RNA, relying on a constant-region primer. Slightly modified ARM-PCR, run as three nested multiplex PCR rounds, produced the TCR beta libraries. In the first two PCR rounds, TRBV1-TRBV30 forward primers were paired with a C-beta reverse primer, and each round lasted nine to ten cycles. TCRdb reprocessed the multiplex PCR reads via MiXCR and lists one record per CDR3 protein. Of around 170,000 distinct CDR3 sequences in the sample, less than 65% were seen once. For this clonotype: Antigen unknown. A junction end diverges from the germline sequence, so it may reflect a read error.

Sequencing input: peripheral blood. The sequence derives from a man aged 35-49 years with primary liver carcinoma and hepatitis B virus infection. V and J are TRBV5-5 and TRBJ2-7; D possibly uses TRBD1 or TRBD2 (6 bases each). In DNA form, the CDR3 reads TGTGTCAGCAGCGGGCTCGGAGGGGGCTACGAGCAGTACTTC. This codes for CVSSGLGGGYEQYF.